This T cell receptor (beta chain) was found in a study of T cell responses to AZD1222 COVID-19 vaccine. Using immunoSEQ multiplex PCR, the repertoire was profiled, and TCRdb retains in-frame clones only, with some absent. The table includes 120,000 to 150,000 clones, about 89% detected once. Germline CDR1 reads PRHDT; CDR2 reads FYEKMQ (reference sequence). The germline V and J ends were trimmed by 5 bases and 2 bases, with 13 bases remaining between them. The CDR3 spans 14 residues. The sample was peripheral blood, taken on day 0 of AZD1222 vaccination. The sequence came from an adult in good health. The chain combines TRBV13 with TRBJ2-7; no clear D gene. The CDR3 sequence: CASSPRVKPYEQYF. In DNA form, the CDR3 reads TGTGCCAGCAGCCCGAGAGTGAAGCCCTACGAGCAGTACTTC. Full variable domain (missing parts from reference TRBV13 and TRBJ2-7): AAGVIQSPRHLIKEKRETATLKCYPIPRHDTVYWYQQGPGQDPQFLISFYEKMQSDKGSIPDRFSAQQFSDYHSELNMSSLELGDSALYFCASSPRVKPYEQYFGPGTRLTVT.